One sample yielded the 4 T cell receptor beta chains listed below, sequenced in a study of T cells expressing NK-cell markers. TCRdb reprocessed the 5' RACE reads and reports one entry per CDR3 protein, with no DNA. This sample carries some 600,000 distinct CDR3 sequences, with around 3.3% going to the ten biggest clones. The material sequenced was blood T cells: a sorted CD56 or NKG2C T cell subset, CD4+ or CD8+ T cells, or bulk PBMC T cells (not recorded which). Every receptor here comes from a man in his late teens or twenties in good health.

The chain joins TRBV6-5 to TRBJ1-1. The CDR3 is made up of 14 amino acids. Germline V CDR1 and CDR2: MNHEY, SVGAGI. CDR3 protein: CASRYTRLGTEAFF.

The chain combines TRBV30 with TRBJ1-6. Germline V gives CDR1 GTSNPN, CDR2 SVGIG (reference sequence). The CDR3 sequence is 12 residues long. CDR3: CAWSDGHLPLHF.

This chain connects TRBV11-2 to TRBJ2-1; the TCRdb D gene call, TRBD1, has no DNA to confirm it. CDR1 is SGHAT and CDR2 is FQNNGV in the germline V gene. The CDR3 runs 16 residues. The CDR3 sequence: CASSQLPGQGPREQFF. The full variable domain, in which reference TRBV11-2 and TRBJ2-1 provide the parts outside the CDR3, is EAGVAQSPRYKIIEKRQSVAFWCNPISGHATLYWYQQILGQGPKLLIQFQNNGVVDDSQLPKDRFSAERLKGVDSTLKIQPAKLEDSAVYLCASSQLPGQGPREQFFGPGTRLTVL.

This chain links TRBV20-1 with TRBJ2-1; the D call of TRBD2 rests on TCRdb alone, since no DNA is present to check it. The CDR3 sequence is 15 residues long. Per the germline V gene, CDR1 is DFQATT and CDR2 is SNEGSKA (reference sequence). CDR3 loop: CSAQSSGPSDNEQFF.